This T cell receptor beta chain was obtained from a study of CXCR3-negative and CXCR3-positive naive CD8 T cells. On this clonotype: The antigen is not known.

The libraries of TRB cDNA were constructed through 5' RACE using UMI labels. TCRdb processed the 5' RACE reads again and assigns one entry to each CDR3 protein, with no DNA. The ten top clones account for 0.5% to 0.75%, within a sample of about 120,000 distinct CDR3 sequences. The study, taken as a whole, reports: Hydrophobicity was higher for TRB CDR3s found in CXCR3-positive naive cells than in CXCR3-negative naive cells.

Specimen: naive CXCR3+ CD8+ T cells from blood. Stated subset: CD45RO-CCR7+CD27+CD95- naive CD8+ T cells expressing CXCR3 (TNR3+). This clonotype was sampled from a human donor in good health. Some clones in this sample may be carry-over from other donors' samples.

CDR3 amino acids: CSVVGGDILDEQFF. This chain links TRBV29-1 with TRBJ2-1; TCRdb selects TRBD1, and the lack of DNA leaves this call unchecked. The CDR3 is made up of 14 amino acids. CDR1 and CDR2 (germline): SQVTM, ANQGSEA.